The 12 T cell receptor beta chains given below trace back to one sample, sequenced in a study of beta chain features in type 1 diabetes. Expressed TCRB transcripts were sequenced, since all the RNA that had been isolated was reverse transcribed. Clones were read by immunoSEQ multiplex PCR, and TCRdb kept only the in-frame ones, dropping some. Among hundreds of thousands of clones listed, roughly a sixth were seen once. Source material: naive CD4+ T cells from blood. These receptors were collected from a man aged 18 to 35 in good health.

The chain recombines TRBV5-1 with TRBJ2-2; tentative D call: TRBD1 (5 bases). Trimming took off 0 bases at V and 6 bases at J, with 6 bases between the two ends. The CDR3 is 13 residues long. CDR1 is SGHRS, CDR2 YFSETQ, per germline. CDR3 amino acids: CASSLEGAGELFF. CDR3 DNA: TGCGCCAGCAGCTTGGAAGGGGCCGGGGAGCTGTTTTTT.

This clone came up a few times. This chain connects TRBV29-1 to TRBJ1-3; D might be TRBD1 (6 bases). Germline V lookup: CDR1 SQVTM, CDR2 ANQGSEA. V shed 5 bases and J shed 0 bases, with 14 bases lying between them. The length of the CDR3 is 15 residues. In DNA form, the CDR3 reads TGCAGCGTTACCCGGACAGCTAGCTCTGGAAACACCATATATTTT. The encoded protein is CSVTRTASSGNTIYF.

J is TRBJ1-2 and V is TRBV30; D is unclear. CDR1 is GTSNPN, CDR2 SVGIG, per germline (reference sequence). Trimming took off 1 base at V and 4 bases at J, with 19 bases between the two ends. CDR3 size: 16 residues. The CDR3 loop is CAWSDHPNRNSYGYTF. The CDR3 region has the DNA TGTGCCTGGAGTGACCACCCGAACAGAAACTCCTATGGCTACACCTTC.

The table lists this clone with a few counts. The chain employs TRBV5-4 and TRBJ2-5; 9 bases are a match to TRBD1. V was clipped by 4 bases and J by 4 bases; unmatched bases: 8. Germline V lookup: CDR1 SGHNT, CDR2 YYREEE (reference sequence). This CDR3 comprises 15 residues. The CDR3 here is CASSADRGLGETQYF. The CDR3 DNA reads as TGTGCCAGCAGCGCCGACAGGGGGTTGGGAGAGACCCAGTACTTC.

This clone was observed a few times. The chain carries TRBV29-1 and TRBJ2-7; a weak D match, TRBD1 (6 bases). This CDR3 has 14 residues. Germline V gene lookup returns CDR1 SQVTM and CDR2 ANQGSEA. V was cut by 5 bases and J by 5 bases, with 19 bases left in between. The CDR3 DNA is TGCAGCGTTCCTGGACAGTTGTCGCCCCACGAGCAGTACTTC. It translates to CSVPGQLSPHEQYF.

Only a few counts were recorded for this clone. The CDR3 sequence is CASSGQGAQDEKLFF. As DNA, the CDR3 is TGTGCCAGCAGCGGTCAGGGGGCGCAGGATGAAAAACTGTTTTTT. The V call is TRBV9, the J call TRBJ1-4; 8 nucleotides align to TRBD1. Germline V lookup: CDR1 SGDLS, CDR2 YYNGEE. The CDR3 loop spans 15 amino acids. The V segment lost 3 bases and the J segment 6 bases; nucleotides outside the gene matches: 7.

In this sample, this clone turned up a few times. The V and J genes are TRBV7-2 and TRBJ1-2; D possibly corresponds to TRBD1 (5 bases). The CDR3 has 15 residues. With 5 bases removed from V and 4 bases from J, the gap between germline ends came to 17 bases. CDR1 is SGHTA, CDR2 FQGNSA, per germline. The CDR3 DNA reads as TGTGCCAGCAGCGCCGGGACTCCGGAGGTCTATGGCTACACCTTC. It codes for CASSAGTPEVYGYTF. The variable domain in full, with the rest retrieved from reference TRBV7-2 and TRBJ1-2, is GAGVSQSPSNKVTEKGKDVELRCDPISGHTALYWYRQSLGQGLEFLIYFQGNSAPDKSGLPSDRFSAERTGGSVSTLTIQRTQQEDSAVYLCASSAGTPEVYGYTFGSGTRLTVV.

This chain uses TRBV18 with TRBJ2-7; a weak D match, TRBD1 (6 bases). Trimming took off 3 bases at V and 6 bases at J, with 12 bases between the two ends. CDR1 KGHSH and CDR2 LQKENI come from the germline V gene. This CDR3 has 13 residues. As DNA, the CDR3 is TGTGCCAGCTCACCGGTGGGGGCAGTCGAGCAGTACTTC. This translates into CASSPVGAVEQYF.

The chain has TRBV15 and TRBJ1-2; 11 bases agree with TRBD1. Germline V gene data show CDR1 as LNHNV and CDR2 as YYDKDF (reference sequence). The CDR3 is 17 residues long. V shed 0 bases, J shed 7 bases, and the junction held 10 bases outside the gene matches. CDR3 sequence (DNA): TGTGCCACCAGCAGAGATTTAGAGGACAGGGGGCTTTTTGGCTACACCTTC. Residues: CATSRDLEDRGLFGYTF.

The chain joins TRBV28 to TRBJ1-3; D might be TRBD1 (5 bases). V lost 6 bases, J lost 11 bases, and 11 bases lay in between. In germline, CDR1 is MDHEN, CDR2 SYDVKM. The CDR3 is 11 residues long. The CDR3 sequence: CASSSGSSIYF. In DNA, the CDR3 is TGTGCCAGCAGCTCAGGGTCGTCCATATATTTT.

The sample holds a few counts of this clone. The chain is built from TRBV4-1 and TRBJ1-2, with 10 bases aligning to TRBD1. In germline, CDR1 is MGHRA, CDR2 YSYEKL. The CDR3 has 16 residues. Trimming at V came to 4 bases and at J to 3 bases, leaving 8 bases not matched to a gene. CDR3 residues: CASSPFGQGVDYGYTF. Written as DNA, the CDR3 is TGCGCCAGCAGCCCGTTTGGACAGGGGGTGGACTATGGCTACACCTTC.

In its sample, this clone was seen a few times. The chain uses TRBV7-9 and TRBJ2-3; 12 bases fit TRBD2. With V trimmed by 5 bases and J by 5 bases, 8 bases remained unmatched. The CDR3 has 16 residues. CDR1 is SEHNR, CDR2 FQNEAQ, per germline (reference sequence). For the CDR3, the DNA is TGTGCCAGCAGCCGACGACTAGCGGGAGCGGTAGATACGCAGTATTTT. Translating gives CASSRRLAGAVDTQYF.